This TCR beta chain was sequenced for a study of PD-1 blockade in classical Hodgkin lymphoma. Regarding the study as a whole: As was reported, newly diagnosed patients showed lower baseline TCR diversity than healthy donors did. Although disease activity or prior therapy may be involved, causes of the repertoire differences remain undefined. While CD8+ TCR diversity did not rise significantly by C4D1, CD4+ TCR diversity did.

Time point denoted: cycle 4 day 1 (C4D1), after 6 weeks of nivolumab. Every single patient, without exception, relapsed after autologous stem cell transplantation, and brentuximab vedotin exposure varied. Best response was recorded as complete response, partial response or progressive disease. V lost 2 bases, J lost 8 bases, and 6 bases lay in between. In germline, CDR1 is MNHEY, CDR2 SVGAGI. This CDR3 region has 11 residues. This clone was found once. Its specificity is unknown. Sequencing was performed with immunoSEQ multiplex PCR; in TCRdb, only in-frame clones are kept and a portion is missing. The data show approximately 96,000 clones, more than 85% seen once.

Sequenced material: peripheral blood mononuclear cells (PBMCs), taken before the fourth cycle of nivolumab. The chain has TRBV6-5 and TRBJ1-1, with D unresolved. This sequence was found in a human donor with classical Hodgkin lymphoma. The CDR3: CASSYPPEAFF. CDR3 nucleotide sequence: TGTGCCAGCAGTTACCCCCCAGAAGCTTTCTTT.